This T cell receptor beta chain emerged from a study of CD8+ T cells in alopecia areata. Looking at the study overall: Dosing spanned 6 to 18 months on tofacitinib, then 6 months off drug. Overall study results and limits: Relative to mice, TCR sharing across patients was less clear, a difference possibly HLA-related. Scalp data also include sequences from resident alphabeta T cells of normal skin.

Specimens obtained from alopecia areata patients comprised lesional scalp punch biopsies and peripheral blood. As for this clone: Antigen: not known.

Reverse transcription of extracted RNA yielded cDNA, which provided the sequencing template. TCRdb keeps only in-frame clones here, not all; method: immunoSEQ multiplex PCR. Found here are more than 200,000 clones, 65% to 70% of them singletons; the top ten hold 0.95% to 1.5%. The CDR3 loop spans 15 amino acids. With V trimmed by 4 bases and J by 6 bases, 9 bases remained unmatched. Germline CDR1 LGHNA, CDR2 YNFKEQ. The sequences come from CD4+ T cells sorted from blood, collected at week 0. This TCR was sampled from a human donor with alopecia areata. The chain is built from TRBV4-2 and TRBJ2-3; TRBD1 aligns across 8 bases. The CDR3 here is CASSPTGTGSDTQYF. The CDR3 DNA sequence: TGTGCCAGCAGCCCAACCGGGACAGGTTCGGATACGCAGTATTTT.